This record concerns one T cell receptor (beta chain) sequence. No antigen is known for it. This specimen belongs to a study of stem cell transplantation in POMP-related autoinflammatory disease. Study-level findings and limits: Fewer unique TRB V-J gene pairings were identified in patients with PRAID.

Unmatched junction bases numbered 4, after V lost 4 bases and J lost 3 bases. In germline, CDR1 is MDHEN, CDR2 SYDVKM. This CDR3 is built from 14 residues. Clones were read by immunoSEQ multiplex PCR, and TCRdb kept only the in-frame ones, dropping some. The sample lists over 30,000 clones, about 91% occurring once. The gene calls are TRBV28 and TRBJ2-7; 9 bases align to TRBD2. The clonotype was recovered from a human donor with POMP-related autoinflammation and immune dysregulation (PRAID). This sample comprised CD4+ T cells from PBMCs, obtained before stem cell transplantation. CDR3 DNA: TGTGCCAGCAGTTGGGTAGCGGGAGTCTACGAGCAGTACTTC. Amino acid sequence: CASSWVAGVYEQYF.